Below, 6 T cell receptor beta chains from the same sample are listed, as sequenced in a study of regulatory T cells in long-lasting Graves disease. Through Arm-PCR of CDR3 regions and iRepertoire HTBI primers, TCR beta libraries were built. TCRdb called the multiplex PCR reads again in MiXCR, with one record for every CDR3 protein. The table has over 450,000 distinct CDR3 sequences, around 12% seen once. Described time point: newly diagnosed GD, antithyroid drugs for less than 3 months. The TCR library was prepared using RNA isolated from PBMCs. These data also featured in a second study, about T cells in Graves' hyperthyroidism and ophthalmopathy.

This specimen was peripheral blood mononuclear cells (PBMCs), taken at new diagnosis, from a patient treated with antithyroid drugs. Source of these receptors: a woman aged 30 to 39 with Graves disease.

This clonotype was seen ten or more times. V is TRBV9 and J is TRBJ2-1, with 8 bases lining up with TRBD1. This CDR3 has 16 amino acids. Germline V gene lookup returns CDR1 SGDLS and CDR2 YYNGEE. V shed 0 bases and J 5 bases; nucleotides not matched to a gene: 7. CDR3 nucleotide sequence: TGTGCCAGCAGCGTAGTCACCGGGACAGGAAACAATGAGCAGTTCTTC. Protein sequence: CASSVVTGTGNNEQFF.

This clonotype was recorded at least ten times. The chain carries TRBV7-2 and TRBJ2-1; D is uncertain. The germline gives CDR1 SGHTA, CDR2 FQGNSA. V was clipped by 3 bases and J by 4 bases, with 4 bases between them. This CDR3 is 12 amino acids long. The CDR3 spells CASSFYYNEQFF. Here the CDR3 DNA reads TGTGCCAGCAGCTTTTATTACAATGAGCAGTTCTTC.

The chain couples TRBV20-1 to TRBJ1-5; TRBD1 aligns across 9 bases. The CDR3 runs to 13 residues. CDR1 is DFQATT and CDR2 is SNEGSKA in the germline V gene (reference sequence). J gave up 5 bases and V 6 bases, and 5 bases lay outside the gene matches. The CDR3 here is CSALGQGDQPQHF. The DNA of the CDR3 is TGCAGTGCCCTGGGACAGGGTGATCAGCCCCAGCATTTT.

This clonotype was observed many times. The chain links TRBV10-3 to TRBJ2-7; the match to TRBD1 covers 9 bases. The V gene's germline CDR1 is ENHRY and CDR2 SYGVKD. The ends lost 3 bases at V and 5 bases at J; junction bases unmatched: 5. The CDR3 length is 14 residues. CDR3 nucleotide sequence: TGTGCCATCAGTGATCCGGACAGGGGCCACGAGCAGTACTTC. Translating it yields CAISDPDRGHEQYF.

This clonotype was seen many times. The V call is TRBV7-2, the J call TRBJ1-2; perhaps TRBD1 as D (5 bases). This CDR3 is built from 13 residues. The ends were cut back, 3 bases at V and 7 bases at J, with 12 bases in the middle. The germline V gene encodes CDR1 SGHTA and CDR2 FQGNSA. The CDR3 region has the DNA TGTGCCAGCAGCTTCACAGTTGGGGGTGGCTACACCTTC. It specifies CASSFTVGGGYTF.

This clonotype was seen many times. The rearrangement links TRBV30 to TRBJ1-1; 10 positions agree with TRBD1. The ends lost 0 bases at V and 11 bases at J; junction bases unmatched: 6. Looked up from germline, CDR1 is GTSNPN and CDR2 is SVGIG (reference sequence). The CDR3 totals 13 residues. The DNA for the CDR3 is TGTGCCTGGAGTGTGACGGGACAGGGGCGGGCTTTCTTT. Translating it yields CAWSVTGQGRAFF.